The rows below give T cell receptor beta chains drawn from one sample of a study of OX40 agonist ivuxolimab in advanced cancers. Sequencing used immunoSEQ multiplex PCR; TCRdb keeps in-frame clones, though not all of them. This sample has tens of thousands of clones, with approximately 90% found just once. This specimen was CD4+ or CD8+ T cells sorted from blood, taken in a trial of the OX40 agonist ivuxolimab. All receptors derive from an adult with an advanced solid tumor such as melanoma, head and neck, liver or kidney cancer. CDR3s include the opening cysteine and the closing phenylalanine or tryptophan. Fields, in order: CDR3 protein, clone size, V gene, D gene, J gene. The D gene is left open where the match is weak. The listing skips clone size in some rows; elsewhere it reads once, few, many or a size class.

CDR3aa: CASSLVGGGIDRTDTQYF
abundance: NA
v_gene: TRBV11-2
d_gene: NA
j_gene: TRBJ2-3

CDR3aa: CASSPSGGALYEQFF
abundance: NA
v_gene: TRBV7-3
d_gene: TRBD2
j_gene: TRBJ2-1

CDR3aa: CASTGTGWTDTQYF
abundance: NA
v_gene: TRBV5-1
d_gene: TRBD1
j_gene: TRBJ2-3

CDR3aa: CASSVAPGSEETQYF
abundance: NA
v_gene: TRBV9
d_gene: NA
j_gene: TRBJ2-5

CDR3aa: CAIRTSGGMREQYF
abundance: NA
v_gene: TRBV10-3
d_gene: NA
j_gene: TRBJ2-7

CDR3aa: CASRQGAQNSPLHF
abundance: NA
v_gene: TRBV7-9
d_gene: TRBD1
j_gene: TRBJ1-6

CDR3aa: CASSPGGGVGALHF
abundance: once
v_gene: TRBV7-2
d_gene: NA
j_gene: TRBJ1-6

CDR3aa: CASSWGQGNTEAFF
abundance: NA
v_gene: TRBV5-4
d_gene: TRBD1
j_gene: TRBJ1-1

CDR3aa: CASTHGVSMNTEAFF
abundance: NA
v_gene: TRBV7-9
d_gene: NA
j_gene: TRBJ1-1

CDR3aa: CASSPGLVSGANVLTF
abundance: NA
v_gene: TRBV7-9
d_gene: NA
j_gene: TRBJ2-6

CDR3aa: CASSTSTGVDSPLHF
abundance: NA
v_gene: TRBV19
d_gene: TRBD1
j_gene: TRBJ1-6

CDR3aa: CASSLEAGGNEQFF
abundance: NA
v_gene: TRBV5-1
d_gene: TRBD1
j_gene: TRBJ2-1

CDR3aa: CASSLVGTGELFF
abundance: NA
v_gene: TRBV10-2
d_gene: NA
j_gene: TRBJ2-2

CDR3aa: CASSRFGRGQPGEQYF
abundance: NA
v_gene: TRBV21-1
d_gene: NA
j_gene: TRBJ2-7

CDR3aa: CASSFRDTFSYEQYF
abundance: NA
v_gene: TRBV6-5
d_gene: NA
j_gene: TRBJ2-7

CDR3aa: CAQRGNEQFF
abundance: once
v_gene: TRBV2
d_gene: NA
j_gene: TRBJ2-1

CDR3aa: CASSEDRVDQPQHF
abundance: NA
v_gene: TRBV2
d_gene: TRBD1
j_gene: TRBJ1-5

CDR3aa: CASSEWGQINQPQHF
abundance: NA
v_gene: TRBV6-1
d_gene: TRBD1
j_gene: TRBJ1-5

CDR3aa: CASSLGGSGYTF
abundance: few
v_gene: TRBV5-6
d_gene: NA
j_gene: TRBJ1-2

CDR3aa: CASSLMLVRSHEQYF
abundance: NA
v_gene: TRBV11-2
d_gene: NA
j_gene: TRBJ2-7

CDR3aa: CASSSTPNTGELFF
abundance: NA
v_gene: TRBV5-1
d_gene: NA
j_gene: TRBJ2-2

CDR3aa: CASRCVRSKFF
abundance: once
v_gene: TRBV21-1
d_gene: NA
j_gene: TRBJ2-1

CDR3aa: CASSESENTDTQYF
abundance: NA
v_gene: TRBV2
d_gene: NA
j_gene: TRBJ2-3

CDR3aa: CATSRAGDVWETQYF
abundance: once
v_gene: TRBV15
d_gene: NA
j_gene: TRBJ2-5

CDR3aa: CASSPLSTGDTEAFF
abundance: once
v_gene: TRBV2
d_gene: TRBD1
j_gene: TRBJ1-1

CDR3aa: CAIRVGGTNTGELFF
abundance: NA
v_gene: TRBV10-2
d_gene: TRBD2
j_gene: TRBJ2-2

CDR3aa: CASSDRVRNTIYF
abundance: NA
v_gene: TRBV6-5
d_gene: TRBD1
j_gene: TRBJ1-3